The TCR beta chain described here comes from a study of neurological immune-mediated disorders (dated by TCRdb to between 2017 and 2020). For context, the study as a whole: Peripheral blood TCR-beta repertoires from HTLV-I-associated myelopathy (HAM/TSP) patients, multiple sclerosis patients and healthy controls were compared by UMI-based sequencing. Alongside PBMC samples, the set of some 100 TCR-beta libraries contained longitudinal samples, technical triplicates, and paired CD4+ and CD8+ T-cell subsets that had been sorted. The cohort was made up of 65 to 75 subjects, consisting of around 14 HAM/TSP patients, 34 multiple sclerosis patients and 20 healthy controls.

cDNA was synthesized by template-switch 5'RACE using a primer with a 10-nucleotide random unique molecular identifier that tagged each TCR transcript. Each sequencing run produced over 190 million TCR-beta sequences covering 15-18 subjects. The RNeasy kit was used for extraction of total RNA. Using the KAPA Real-time Library Amplification kit, TCR-beta VDJ regions were amplified with primers for the TCR constant region and the 5'RACE anchor. Sample indexes and Illumina adaptors were added in a first PCR, and a second PCR then increased library yield. After Ampure bead purification, the roughly 650 bp TCR product was size-selected on a 2% E-gel SizeSelection system. Library quality was checked on a Bioanalyzer, concentration was measured with Qubit, and libraries were quantified with the Kapa Library Quantification kit before pooling. Libraries were sequenced paired-end 2 x 150 bp on an Illumina HiSeq 2500. To increase sequence diversity, roughly 23-30% phiX was spiked into each library pool. From the authors' description of their analysis: Quality-filtered reads were processed with the UMI-based MiGEC pipeline, and over 75% of raw TCR sequences were removed by the MiGEC pipeline during error correction. IMGT germline references were used for alignment of VDJ genes, and clonotypes were defined by a unique CDR3 amino acid sequence together with V-J genes. Clonal expansion, Shannon diversity and CDR3 relatedness (CalcPairwiseDistances, ClusterSamples) were evaluated with VDJtools, and phylogenetic trees were built with CLCbio workbench. Using coefficient-of-variation modelling across technical triplicates, the study counted a clone as expanded if it had at least 8 unique UMIs. TCRdb reanalyzed the raw reads on its own, using fastp at Q25 for trimming and MiXCR for clone calling, and kept in-frame beta chains. Entries are consolidated by CDR3 protein sequence, retaining the most common genes and DNA. The V and J calls were not made by the authors but by TCRdb's processing. The sample table lists roughly 32,000 distinct CDR3 sequences, about 16% of them with a count of one. Around 25% of the sample is taken by the ten largest.

This clonotype has a count of ten or more. The antigen it binds to is not known. Qualities for individual bases were not recorded, and no much larger clone is one base off. Findings and caveats that apply to the study as a whole: TCR clonal expansion was highest in HAM/TSP patients and lowest in MS patients, with MS patients falling below even healthy controls. Expanded clones from different subjects shared no identical CDR3 amino acid sequences, which suggests that TCR-beta repertoires were private in all groups.

Healthy controls were blood bank volunteers in Maryland, USA. For unsorted PBMC libraries, 2 million PBMCs were used after storage in RNAlater at -80 degrees C until RNA extraction. PBMCs were separated from peripheral blood using Ficoll-Hypaque density gradient centrifugation and then cryopreserved in liquid nitrogen. The germline V gene encodes CDR1 SEHNR and CDR2 FQNEAQ (reference sequence). The junction shows trimming of 5 bases on V and 8 bases on J, plus 18 bases between the germline ends. Measured from the cysteine to the phenylalanine, the CDR3 is 15 residues long. Only the CDR3 DNA is retained, 45 bases long and in frame from the first base.

The source material was PBMCs. This TCR derives from a man aged 65-85 years in good health. This sequence uses TRBV7-9 and TRBJ1-4; the D gene cannot be named for sure. The nucleotides are TGTGCCAGCAGCAATAGAAAGGAGTCTAGCGAAAAACTGTTTTTT. Its coded protein is CASSNRKESSEKLFF.